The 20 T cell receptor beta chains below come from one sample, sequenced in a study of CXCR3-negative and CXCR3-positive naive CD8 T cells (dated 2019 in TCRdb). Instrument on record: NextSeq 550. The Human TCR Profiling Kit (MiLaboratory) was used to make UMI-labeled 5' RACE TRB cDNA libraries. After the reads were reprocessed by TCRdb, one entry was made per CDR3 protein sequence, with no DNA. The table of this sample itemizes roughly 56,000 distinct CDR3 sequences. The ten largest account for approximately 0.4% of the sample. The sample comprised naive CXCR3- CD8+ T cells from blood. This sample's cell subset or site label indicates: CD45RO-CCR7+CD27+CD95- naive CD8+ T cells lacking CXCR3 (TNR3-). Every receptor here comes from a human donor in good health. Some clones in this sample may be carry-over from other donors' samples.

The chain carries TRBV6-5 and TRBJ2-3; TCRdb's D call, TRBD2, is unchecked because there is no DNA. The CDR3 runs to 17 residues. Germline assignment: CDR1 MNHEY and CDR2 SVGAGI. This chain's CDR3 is CASSYGSAGGPSDTQYF.

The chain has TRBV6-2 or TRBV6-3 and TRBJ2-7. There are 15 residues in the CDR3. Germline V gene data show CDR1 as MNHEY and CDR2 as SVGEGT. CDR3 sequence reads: CASSYSIAGSGEQYF.

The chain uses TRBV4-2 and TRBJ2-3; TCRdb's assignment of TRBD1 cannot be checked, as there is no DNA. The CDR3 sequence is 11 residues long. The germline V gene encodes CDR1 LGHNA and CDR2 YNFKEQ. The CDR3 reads CASAAGDQGYF.

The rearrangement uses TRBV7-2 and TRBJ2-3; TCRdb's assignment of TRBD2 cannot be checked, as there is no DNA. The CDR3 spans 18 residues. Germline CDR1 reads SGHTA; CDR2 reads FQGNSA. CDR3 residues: CASSFTSGGAGGTDTQYF.

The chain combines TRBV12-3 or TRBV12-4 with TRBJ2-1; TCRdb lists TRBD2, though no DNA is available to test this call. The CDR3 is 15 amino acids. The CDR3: CASNLLAGGQYEQFF.

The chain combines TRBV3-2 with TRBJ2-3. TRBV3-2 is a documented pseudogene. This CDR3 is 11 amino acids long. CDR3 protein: CASTPCDTQYF.

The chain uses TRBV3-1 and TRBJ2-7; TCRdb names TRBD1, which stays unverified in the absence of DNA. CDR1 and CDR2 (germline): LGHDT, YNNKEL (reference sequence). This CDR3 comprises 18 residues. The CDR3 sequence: CASSQDDRQGIVVYEQYF.

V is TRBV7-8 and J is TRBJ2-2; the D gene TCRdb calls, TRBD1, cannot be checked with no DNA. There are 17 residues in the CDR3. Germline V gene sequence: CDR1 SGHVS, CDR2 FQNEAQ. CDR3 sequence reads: CASSPLASITPAGELFF. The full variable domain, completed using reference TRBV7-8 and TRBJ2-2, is GAGVSQSPRYKVAKRGQDVALRCDPISGHVSLFWYQQALGQGPEFLTYFQNEAQLDKSGLPSDRFFAERPEGSVSTLKIQRTQQEDSAVYLCASSPLASITPAGELFFGEGSRLTVL.

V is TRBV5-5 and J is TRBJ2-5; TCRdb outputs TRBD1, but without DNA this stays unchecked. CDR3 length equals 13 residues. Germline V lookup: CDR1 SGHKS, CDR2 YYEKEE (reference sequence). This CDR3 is CASSPAGEETQYF. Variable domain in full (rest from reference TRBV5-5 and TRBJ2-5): DAGVTQSPTHLIKTRGQQVTLRCSPISGHKSVSWYQQVLGQGPQFIFQYYEKEERGRGNFPDRFSARQFPNYSSELNVNALLLGDSALYLCASSPAGEETQYFGPGTRLLVL.

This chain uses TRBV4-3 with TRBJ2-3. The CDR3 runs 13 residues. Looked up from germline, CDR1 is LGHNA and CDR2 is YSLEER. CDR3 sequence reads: CASSQYSTDTQYF.

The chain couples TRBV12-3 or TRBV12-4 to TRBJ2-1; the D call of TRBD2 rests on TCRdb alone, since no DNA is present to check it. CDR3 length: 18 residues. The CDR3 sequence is CASTPRPPGLAGGEEQFF.

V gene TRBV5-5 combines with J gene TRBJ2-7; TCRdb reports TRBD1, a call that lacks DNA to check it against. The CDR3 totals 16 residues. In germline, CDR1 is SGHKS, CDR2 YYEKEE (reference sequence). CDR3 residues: CASSPGPDRDPYEQYF.

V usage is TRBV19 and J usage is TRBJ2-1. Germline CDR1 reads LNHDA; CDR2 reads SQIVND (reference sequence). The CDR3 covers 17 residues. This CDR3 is CASSIDRQGASYNEQFF.

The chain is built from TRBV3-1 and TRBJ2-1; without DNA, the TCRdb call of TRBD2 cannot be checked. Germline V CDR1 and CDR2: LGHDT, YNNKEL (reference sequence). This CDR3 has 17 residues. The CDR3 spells CASSQAVGLAGGNEQFF.

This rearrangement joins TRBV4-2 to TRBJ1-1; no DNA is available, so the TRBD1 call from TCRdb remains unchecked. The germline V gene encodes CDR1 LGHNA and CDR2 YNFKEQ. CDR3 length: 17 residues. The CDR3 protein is CASSQENGGGLGTEAFF.

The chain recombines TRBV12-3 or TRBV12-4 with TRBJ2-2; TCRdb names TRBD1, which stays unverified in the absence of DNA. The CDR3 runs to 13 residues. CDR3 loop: CAMTTGNTGELFF.

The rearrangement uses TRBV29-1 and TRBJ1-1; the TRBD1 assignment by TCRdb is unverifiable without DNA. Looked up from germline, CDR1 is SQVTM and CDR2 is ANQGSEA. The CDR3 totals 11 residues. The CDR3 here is CSVRTGSEAFF.

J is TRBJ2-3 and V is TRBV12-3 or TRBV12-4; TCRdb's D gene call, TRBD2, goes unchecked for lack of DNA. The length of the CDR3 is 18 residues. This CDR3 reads CASSLAEGLADSTDTQYF.

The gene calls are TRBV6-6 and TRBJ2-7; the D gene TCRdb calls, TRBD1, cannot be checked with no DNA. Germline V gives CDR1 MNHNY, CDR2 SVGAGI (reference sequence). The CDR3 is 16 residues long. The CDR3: CASSLTGGFTPYEQYF.

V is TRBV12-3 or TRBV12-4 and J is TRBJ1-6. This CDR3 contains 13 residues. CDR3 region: CASSRGAGSPLHF.